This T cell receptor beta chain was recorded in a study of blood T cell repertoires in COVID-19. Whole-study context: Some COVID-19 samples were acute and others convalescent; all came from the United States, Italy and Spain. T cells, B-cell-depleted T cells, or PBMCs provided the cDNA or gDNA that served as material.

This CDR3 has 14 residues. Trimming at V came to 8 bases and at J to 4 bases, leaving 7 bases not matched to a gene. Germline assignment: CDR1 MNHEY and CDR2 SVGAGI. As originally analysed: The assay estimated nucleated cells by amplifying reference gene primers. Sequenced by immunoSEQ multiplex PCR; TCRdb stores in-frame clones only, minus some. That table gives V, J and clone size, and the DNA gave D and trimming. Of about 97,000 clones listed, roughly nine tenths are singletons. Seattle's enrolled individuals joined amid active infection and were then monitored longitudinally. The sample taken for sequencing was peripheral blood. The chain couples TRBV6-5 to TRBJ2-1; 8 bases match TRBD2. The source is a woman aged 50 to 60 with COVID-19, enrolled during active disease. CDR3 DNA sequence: TGTGCCAGCCGGACTAGCTCACGGTACAATGAGCAGTTCTTC. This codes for CASRTSSRYNEQFF.